This T cell receptor (beta chain) was sequenced for a study of T cells after yellow fever vaccination. The CDR3 sequence is 12 residues long. V lost 6 bases, J lost 12 bases, and 4 bases stayed unmatched. CDR1 and CDR2 (germline): SNHLY, FYNNEI. TCRdb called the 5' RACE reads again in MiXCR, with one record for every CDR3 protein. The data show tens of thousands of distinct CDR3 sequences, roughly 7% seen once. This clonotype was counted ten times or more. The rearrangement joins TRBV2 to TRBJ2-1; 11 nucleotides align to TRBD2. The clonotype originates from a young man who received the YFV17D yellow fever vaccine. The sample in question was CD8+ T cells sorted from PBMCs, obtained more than 13 days after the first yellow fever vaccination. The CDR3 DNA is TGTGCCAGCAGGGCTAGCGGGGGGTCGCAGTTCTTC. Amino acid sequence: CASRASGGSQFF.